This T cell receptor (beta chain) originates from a study of breast tumors, draining lymph nodes, adjacent tissues. General study findings and limits: Tumor TCR diversity was below lymph nodes but above nontumor tissue. Tumor T cell lymph node origin was a supported hypothesis, not proven. The data were judged consistent with most tumor T cells coming from lymph node and expanding in tumor.

The lymph nodes were axillary draining lymph nodes from breast cancer patients. This CDR3 is built from 13 residues. Trimming removed 1 base from V and 5 bases from J, with 8 bases in between. Per the germline V gene, CDR1 is SGHVS and CDR2 is FNYEAQ. Via MiXCR, TCRdb re-called the multiplex PCR reads, giving one row per CDR3 protein. The sample lists about 120,000 distinct CDR3 sequences; 15% to 20% were seen once. This clonotype showed up many times. As yet, its antigen is unknown. The TCR comes from a female donor with breast cancer. Some clones in this sample may be carry-over from other donors' samples. V usage is TRBV7-6 and J usage is TRBJ2-5; D gene ambiguous. Sequenced input: axillary lymph node tissue. Here the CDR3 DNA reads TGTGCCAGCAGCTTAGGAGTGCAGGAGACCCAGTACTTC. Translating it yields CASSLGVQETQYF.